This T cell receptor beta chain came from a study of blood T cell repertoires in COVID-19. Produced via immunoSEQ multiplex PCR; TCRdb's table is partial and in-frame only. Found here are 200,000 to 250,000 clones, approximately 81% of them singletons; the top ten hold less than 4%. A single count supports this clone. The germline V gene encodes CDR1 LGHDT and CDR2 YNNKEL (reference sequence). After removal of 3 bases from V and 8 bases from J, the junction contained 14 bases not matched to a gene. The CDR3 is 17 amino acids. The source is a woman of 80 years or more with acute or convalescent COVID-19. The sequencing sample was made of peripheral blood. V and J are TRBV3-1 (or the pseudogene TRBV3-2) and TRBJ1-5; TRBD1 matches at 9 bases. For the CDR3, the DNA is TGTGCCAGCAGCCATTCAAGGAAGGGACAGGGAGGTGAGCCCCAGCATTTT. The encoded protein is CASSHSRKGQGGEPQHF.